One sample yielded the 17 T cell receptor beta chains listed below, sequenced in a study of blood T cell repertoires in COVID-19. Sequencing used immunoSEQ multiplex PCR; TCRdb keeps in-frame clones, though not all of them. The sample lists about 500,000 clones; roughly 89% were seen once. Sequencing was performed on peripheral blood. These receptors were obtained from a young man with COVID-19, enrolled during active disease.

The chain joins TRBV24-1 to TRBJ2-5, with 7 bases identical to TRBD2. Germline CDR1 and CDR2: KGHDR and SFDVKD. CDR3 length equals 16 residues. V shed 3 bases and J 5 bases; nucleotides not matched to a gene: 11. Here the CDR3 DNA reads TGTGCCACCAGTGATCCGACTAGCTGGCCCAGGGAGACCCAGTACTTC. Its protein product is CATSDPTSWPRETQYF.

In this sample, this clone turned up once. The chain employs TRBV27 and TRBJ2-7; 10 bases are shared with TRBD1. The germline V gene has CDR1 MNHEY and CDR2 SMNVEV (reference sequence). V was clipped by 5 bases and J by 3 bases; unmatched bases: 1. This CDR3 contains 13 residues. CDR3 sequence: CASSGDRGYEQYF. The CDR3 coding sequence is TGTGCCAGCAGTGGGGACAGGGGCTACGAGCAGTACTTC.

The chain employs TRBV30 and TRBJ2-3; 7 nucleotides align to TRBD2. Germline lookup yields CDR1 GTSNPN and CDR2 SVGIG (reference sequence). Trimming cost V 1 base and J 2 bases; bases outside gene matches: 6. The length of the CDR3 is 15 residues. CDR3 amino acids: CAWSAERDITDTQYF. Written as DNA, the CDR3 is TGTGCCTGGAGTGCGGAGCGGGATATCACAGATACGCAGTATTTT.

The chain uses TRBV9 and TRBJ2-7; D gene unclear. The CDR3 loop spans 17 amino acids. Germline CDR1 SGDLS, CDR2 YYNGEE. Trimming left V 4 bases short and J 0 bases short, with 20 bases between. The CDR3: CASSTSREAPNSYEQYF. The CDR3 DNA sequence: TGTGCCAGCAGCACATCCCGTGAGGCTCCAAACTCCTACGAGCAGTACTTC.

The chain combines TRBV2 with TRBJ2-7, with TRBD1 as a possible D gene (6 bases). Germline V gives CDR1 SNHLY, CDR2 FYNNEI. The CDR3 consists of 13 residues. Between the trimmed V and J ends, which lost 6 bases and 1 base, there was a span of 10 bases. In DNA, the CDR3 is TGTGCCAGCAGGAACAGGGTGTCCTACGAGCAGTACTTC. This translates into CASRNRVSYEQYF.

V is TRBV6-1 and J is TRBJ2-7, with TRBD1 matching 7 bases. CDR3 size: 14 residues. V shed 2 bases, J shed 2 bases, and the junction held 3 bases outside the gene matches. The germline gives CDR1 MNHNS, CDR2 SASEGT. Here the CDR3 reads CASSEWDRTYEQYF. CDR3 sequence (DNA): TGTGCCAGCAGTGAATGGGACAGAACCTACGAGCAGTACTTC.

The rearrangement joins TRBV4-2 to TRBJ2-1, with TRBD2 matching over 7 bases. The CDR3 is made up of 15 amino acids. Looked up from germline, CDR1 is LGHNA and CDR2 is YNFKEQ. V trimming: 0 bases; J trimming: 9 bases; junction bases outside the gene matches: 8. CDR3: CASSQEATSTGEQFF. The CDR3 bases are TGTGCCAGCAGCCAAGAAGCGACTAGCACGGGTGAGCAGTTCTTC.

J is TRBJ2-1 and V is TRBV5-6, with a weak D call TRBD1 (6 bases). The CDR3 consists of 15 residues. Per the germline V gene, CDR1 is SGHDT and CDR2 is YYEEEE. V lost 4 bases, J lost 5 bases, and 16 bases lay in between. As DNA, the CDR3 is TGTGCCAGCAGCCCTCTTGGGACACACAACAATGAGCAGTTCTTC. Translation gives CASSPLGTHNNEQFF.

This rearrangement joins TRBV6-5 to TRBJ1-3; D is undetermined. The CDR3 totals 16 residues. V was trimmed by 2 bases and J by 4 bases, leaving 15 bases between them. Germline V gives CDR1 MNHEY, CDR2 SVGAGI. The CDR3 DNA reads TGTGCCAGCAGTTACACCTGGGCAGTAGGAGGAAACACCATATATTTT. Translating it yields CASSYTWAVGGNTIYF.

The CDR3 sequence is CASSIEREGNGELFF. In DNA form, the CDR3 reads TGTGCCAGTAGTATCGAGCGGGAGGGCAACGGGGAGCTGTTTTTT. The chain combines TRBV19 with TRBJ2-2; 10 bases map to TRBD2. The CDR3 has 15 amino acids. CDR1 is LNHDA and CDR2 is SQIVND in the germline V gene (reference sequence). V shed 3 bases and J 7 bases; nucleotides not matched to a gene: 5.

This sequence joins TRBV19 and TRBJ1-5; 8 nucleotides align to TRBD1. The CDR3 covers 15 residues. Germline V CDR1 and CDR2: LNHDA, SQIVND (reference sequence). J was trimmed by 4 bases and V by 1 base; bases with no gene match: 3. The chain's CDR3 is CASSIGYRGNQPQHF. The DNA of the CDR3 is TGTGCCAGTAGTATAGGTTACAGGGGGAATCAGCCCCAGCATTTT.

This rearrangement joins TRBV11-2 to TRBJ2-1; 7 bases are shared with TRBD2. Trimming removed 5 bases from V and 4 bases from J; junction bases left unmatched: 8. CDR3 length equals 15 residues. Germline CDR1 is SGHAT and CDR2 is FQNNGV. The CDR3 is CASSPQSGGYNEQFF. In nucleotides, the CDR3 is TGTGCCAGCAGCCCTCAATCGGGGGGATACAATGAGCAGTTCTTC.

This clone was found once. The chain has TRBV6-5 and TRBJ2-1; TRBD1 might be the D (6 bases). The CDR3 has 15 amino acids. Germline V CDR1 and CDR2: MNHEY, SVGAGI. V lost 6 bases, J lost 2 bases, and 14 bases lay in between. CDR3 sequence (DNA): TGTGCCAGCAGGCCCACAGGGCAGACCTACAATGAGCAGTTCTTC. It yields the protein CASRPTGQTYNEQFF.

The genes are TRBV12-3 or TRBV12-4 and TRBJ2-7; 8 bases are a match to TRBD1. The CDR3 contains 13 residues. Trimming at V came to 5 bases and at J to 6 bases, leaving 6 bases not matched to a gene. The CDR3 loop is CASSPRTGSEQYF. The CDR3 region has the DNA TGTGCCAGCAGTCCACGGACAGGGTCCGAGCAGTACTTC.

This clone was recorded many times. The rearrangement links TRBV3-1 (or the pseudogene TRBV3-2) to TRBJ2-7, with D perhaps matching TRBD1 (6 bases). The CDR3 has 16 amino acids. Looked up from germline, CDR1 is LGHDT and CDR2 is YNNKEL (reference sequence). The ends were cut back, 3 bases at V and 3 bases at J, with 18 bases in the middle. In DNA form, the CDR3 reads TGTGCCAGCAGCCATACACAGGGACCTCTTTTCTACGAGCAGTACTTC. Amino acid sequence: CASSHTQGPLFYEQYF.

This chain joins TRBV2 and TRBJ2-3, with 8 bases fitting TRBD2. CDR1 and CDR2 (germline): SNHLY, FYNNEI. Trimming cost V 6 bases and J 7 bases; bases outside gene matches: 6. The CDR3 is made up of 13 amino acids. CDR3 nucleotides: TGTGCCAGCAGCCGGGAGGGCAGGAATACGCAGTATTTT. The encoded protein is CASSREGRNTQYF.

The chain uses TRBV7-9 and TRBJ2-3; 12 positions agree with TRBD2. The CDR3 contains 16 residues. The V gene end was trimmed by 6 bases and the J gene end by 3 bases; junction bases not matched to a gene: 7. From germline, CDR1 is SEHNR and CDR2 FQNEAQ (reference sequence). The CDR3 reads CASSKETSGGTDTQYF. The CDR3, as DNA: TGTGCCAGCAGTAAAGAGACTAGCGGGGGTACAGATACGCAGTATTTT.